The 2 T cell receptor beta chains presented below share a single source sample, sequenced in a study of blood T cell repertoires in COVID-19. The repertoire was sequenced with immunoSEQ multiplex PCR; TCRdb's copy has only in-frame clones and lacks some. This table holds 200,000 to 300,000 clones, approximately 86% found once. The specimen sequenced was PBMCs or T cells enriched from blood (not recorded which). Source of these receptors: a woman aged 40 to 50 with acute COVID-19.

The chain is built from TRBV10-3 and TRBJ2-7; D perhaps matches TRBD1 (5 bases). From germline, CDR1 is ENHRY and CDR2 SYGVKD. V was pared by 0 bases and J by 7 bases, with 7 bases between. The CDR3 sequence is 12 residues long. The DNA for the CDR3 is TGTGCCATCAGTGAGTCTCAGGGAGAGCAGTACTTC. It translates to CAISESQGEQYF.

The chain carries TRBV2 and TRBJ2-3; no clear D. This CDR3 spans 15 amino acids. Germline CDR1 and CDR2: SNHLY and FYNNEI. With 3 bases removed from V and 2 bases from J, the gap between germline ends came to 12 bases. CDR3 nucleotides: TGTGCCAGCAGTGACGCCGCAGGAATCACAGATACGCAGTATTTT. It translates to CASSDAAGITDTQYF.